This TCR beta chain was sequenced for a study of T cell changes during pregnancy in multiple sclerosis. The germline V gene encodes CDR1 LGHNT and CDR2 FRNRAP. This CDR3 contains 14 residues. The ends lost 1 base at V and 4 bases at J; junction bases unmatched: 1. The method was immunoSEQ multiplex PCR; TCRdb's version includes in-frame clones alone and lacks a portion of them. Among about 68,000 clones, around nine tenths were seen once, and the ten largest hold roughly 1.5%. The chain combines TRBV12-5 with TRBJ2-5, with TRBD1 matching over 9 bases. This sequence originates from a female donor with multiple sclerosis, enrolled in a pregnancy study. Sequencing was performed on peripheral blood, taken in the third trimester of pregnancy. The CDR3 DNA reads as TGTGCTAGTGGTTTGGGACAGGGGGTAGAGACCCAGTACTTC. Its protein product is CASGLGQGVETQYF.